Below are 22 T cell receptor beta chains sequenced from a single sample in a study of cytomegalovirus exposure and HLA in healthy donors. PCR was performed using 60 Vbeta and 13 Jbeta primers. Sequenced by immunoSEQ multiplex PCR; TCRdb stores in-frame clones only, minus some. The repertoire has about 160,000 clones, roughly 81% of them found once; the top ten carry about 2.1%. The sample taken for sequencing was PBMCs. These receptor sequences come from a man younger than 35 in good health and CMV-seropositive.

This clone was seen a handful of times. The CDR3 DNA reads TGTGCCAGCTCACCAGCCCAAACGGTGTCTGGAAACACCATATATTTT. Its translation is CASSPAQTVSGNTIYF. The chain has TRBV18 and TRBJ1-3; D gene unclear. The CDR3 is made up of 16 amino acids. CDR1 is KGHSH and CDR2 is LQKENI in the germline V gene. V lost 2 bases, J lost 1 base, and 12 bases lay in between.

The chain has TRBV11-2 and TRBJ1-2; D call uncertain. The CDR3 length is 13 residues. V dropped 0 bases and J dropped 5 bases, with 7 bases sitting between them. The germline CDR1 and CDR2 sequences are SGHAT and FQNNGV. DNA for the CDR3: TGTGCCAGCAGCTTAGACAGGTCATATGGCTACACCTTC. This encodes CASSLDRSYGYTF.

The chain carries TRBV10-3 and TRBJ2-2; D ambiguous. Germline assignment: CDR1 ENHRY and CDR2 SYGVKD. V was shortened by 4 bases and J by 4 bases, with 4 bases between the two germline ends. The CDR3 consists of 12 residues. The CDR3 DNA follows: TGTGCCATCAGTGGAGTCACCGGGGAGCTGTTTTTT. It translates to CAISGVTGELFF.

The chain has TRBV4-1 and TRBJ2-2; no clear D gene. With 2 bases removed from V and 1 base from J, the gap between germline ends came to 8 bases. The CDR3 is 15 amino acids. CDR1 is MGHRA, CDR2 YSYEKL, per germline. The CDR3 nucleotides are TGCGCCAGCAGCCAACCCTATAAGAACACCGGGGAGCTGTTTTTT. Amino acid sequence: CASSQPYKNTGELFF.

The table lists this clone with a few counts. For the CDR3, the DNA is TGTGCCAGCAGCACCTGGACAGGGGGCTCCAATCAGCCCCAGCATTTT. This sequence encodes CASSTWTGGSNQPQHF. V usage is TRBV7-9 and J usage is TRBJ1-5, with 11 bases that match TRBD1. V lost 5 bases and J lost 3; bases outside the gene matches: 6. The length of the CDR3 is 16 residues. Germline assignment: CDR1 SEHNR and CDR2 FQNEAQ (reference sequence). The full variable domain, rest sourced from reference TRBV7-9 and TRBJ1-5, is DTGVSQNPRHKITKRGQNVTFRCDPISEHNRLYWYRQTLGQGPEFLTYFQNEAQLEKSRLLSDRFSAERPKGSFSTLEIQRTEQGDSAMYLCASSTWTGGSNQPQHFGDGTRLSIL.

The rearrangement uses TRBV28 and TRBJ1-2; TRBD1 aligns across 7 bases. With V trimmed by 4 bases and J by 2 bases, 16 bases remained unmatched. CDR1 is MDHEN and CDR2 is SYDVKM in the germline V gene. The CDR3 consists of 18 residues. The CDR3 loop reads CASSSLTVADRANYGYTF. CDR3 DNA: TGTGCCAGCAGTTCCTTAACGGTAGCCGACAGGGCGAACTATGGCTACACCTTC.

This clone was found a few times. The chain is built from TRBV6-6 and TRBJ2-1; 10 bases agree with TRBD2. Per the germline V gene, CDR1 is MNHNY and CDR2 is SVGAGI (reference sequence). The CDR3 is made up of 14 amino acids. V dropped 6 bases and J dropped 9; count of bases not matched to a gene: 8. CDR3 DNA sequence: TGTGCCAGCAGCTCCGGGACTAGCGCCCCTGAGCAGTTCTTC. Translated, it gives CASSSGTSAPEQFF.

The rearrangement uses TRBV27 and TRBJ1-2; 8 nucleotides match TRBD1. The ends lost 6 bases at V and 2 bases at J; junction bases unmatched: 8. CDR3 length equals 15 residues. Germline loops: CDR1 MNHEY, CDR2 SMNVEV (reference sequence). The CDR3 loop is CASSRSGGYNYGYTF. For the CDR3, the DNA is TGTGCCAGCAGCCGATCAGGGGGCTACAACTATGGCTACACCTTC.

The chain combines TRBV21-1 with TRBJ2-2; TRBD1, the D gene given by the table, was not confirmed from the DNA. TRBV21-1 is tagged as a pseudogene. The CDR3 runs to 19 residues. CDR3 region: CASSKEAKPGEPNTGELFF. The CDR3 DNA follows: TGTGCCAGCAGCAAGGAAGCAAAGCCAGGGGAGCCGAACACCGGGGAGCTGTTTTTT.

Points on this clone: Other nucleotide sequences in the sample specify the same CDR3. V is TRBV5-8 and J is TRBJ2-3; D is possibly TRBD1 (7 bases). The CDR3 extends over 16 amino acids. Germline lookup yields CDR1 SGHTS and CDR2 YDEGEE. The V end lost 4 bases, the J end lost 0 bases, and 15 bases lay between the germline ends. Here the CDR3 DNA reads TGTGCCAGCAGCCAGGGGGGAGGACTGAGCACAGATACGCAGTATTTT. Encoded protein: CASSQGGGLSTDTQYF.

The chain uses TRBV25-1 and TRBJ2-7; 9 bases agree with TRBD1. The germline V gene encodes CDR1 MGHDK and CDR2 SYGVNS. The CDR3 consists of 15 residues. V dropped 4 bases and J dropped 7; count of bases not matched to a gene: 11. The CDR3, as DNA: TGTGCCAGCAGTGGGAACAGGGGGCTTCCGGGGGAGCAGTACTTC. This translates into CASSGNRGLPGEQYF.

This chain joins TRBV7-3 and TRBJ2-1; the D is unclear. The germline gives CDR1 SGHTA, CDR2 FQGTGA. Trimming pared 5 bases from V and 7 bases from J, leaving 9 bases between. This CDR3 is 12 amino acids long. The CDR3 sequence is CASSPTRNEQFF. For the CDR3, the DNA is TGTGCCAGCAGCCCGACCAGGAATGAGCAGTTCTTC.

The rearrangement links TRBV9 to TRBJ2-3, with TRBD2 matching over 7 bases. The CDR3 has 15 residues. Losses at the gene ends were 4 bases for V and 3 bases for J; bases not matched to a gene: 8. Germline V gene lookup returns CDR1 SGDLS and CDR2 YYNGEE. CDR3 sequence reads: CASSLGDYSTDTQYF. The CDR3 DNA is TGTGCCAGCAGCCTCGGGGACTATTCAACAGATACGCAGTATTTT.

This clone was observed a handful of times. The CDR3 nucleotides are TGCGCCAGCAGCCCTACCGGGACAGACTACGAGCAGTACTTC. Translated: CASSPTGTDYEQYF. The V gene is TRBV5-1, the J gene TRBJ2-7; 7 nucleotides align to TRBD1. This CDR3 is built from 14 residues. Germline V lookup: CDR1 SGHRS, CDR2 YFSETQ. The J segment lost 3 bases and the V segment lost 4 bases, leaving 7 bases of the junction unmatched.

J is TRBJ1-1 and V is TRBV5-5, with D maybe TRBD1 (5 bases). The CDR3 contains 16 residues. Trimming removed 4 bases at V and 1 base at J, with 17 bases between. CDR1 is SGHKS, CDR2 YYEKEE, per germline (reference sequence). CDR3 region: CASSPSRAGPNTEAFF. The DNA of the CDR3 is TGTGCCAGCAGCCCTTCCCGTGCAGGGCCGAACACTGAAGCTTTCTTT.

The chain couples TRBV5-1 to TRBJ2-3; D gene ambiguous. From germline, CDR1 is SGHRS and CDR2 YFSETQ. The CDR3 spans 16 residues. V lost 4 bases, J lost 1 base, and 16 bases lay in between. The DNA for the CDR3 is TGCGCCAGCAGCCCATGGCCAGAGGTTGGCACAGATACGCAGTATTTT. This gives the protein CASSPWPEVGTDTQYF.

The rearrangement uses TRBV6-5 and TRBJ1-5, with D hard to call. CDR1 is MNHEY, CDR2 SVGAGI, per germline. The CDR3 runs 13 residues. With 6 bases removed from V and 4 bases from J, the gap between germline ends came to 10 bases. The CDR3 DNA reads as TGTGCCAGCAGCCGAACAATAAATCAGCCCCAGCATTTT. Translating it yields CASSRTINQPQHF.

The chain is built from TRBV7-2 and TRBJ1-2; 8 bases line up with TRBD1. Losses at the gene ends were 4 bases for V and 1 base for J; bases not matched to a gene: 5. CDR1 SGHTA and CDR2 FQGNSA come from the germline V gene. This CDR3 region has 15 residues. The chain's CDR3 is CASSSGQGINYGYTF. The CDR3 bases are TGTGCCAGCAGCTCCGGACAGGGCATTAACTATGGCTACACCTTC.

The rearrangement joins TRBV10-3 to TRBJ1-6; 7 bases match TRBD1. The CDR3 is 16 amino acids. V was clipped by 4 bases and J by 0 bases; unmatched bases: 3. Germline V gene lookup returns CDR1 ENHRY and CDR2 SYGVKD. CDR3 residues: CAISAGQSSYNSPLHF. The CDR3 DNA is TGTGCCATCAGTGCGGGACAGAGCTCCTATAATTCACCCCTCCACTTT.

The J gene is TRBJ1-6, the V gene TRBV7-2, with a tentative D call TRBD1 (5 bases). The CDR3 is made up of 15 amino acids. V lost 5 bases to trimming and J lost 10 bases, with 18 bases between them. Germline lookup yields CDR1 SGHTA and CDR2 FQGNSA. The CDR3, as DNA: TGTGCCAGCAGCCCTCCTGGGGCGGTAGGCTCACCCCTCCACTTT. It specifies CASSPPGAVGSPLHF.

The rearrangement joins TRBV7-8 to TRBJ1-1; 10 nucleotides line up with TRBD1. Trimming removed 7 bases from V and 1 base from J; junction bases left unmatched: 18. Germline CDR1 and CDR2: SGHVS and FQNEAQ. The CDR3 runs 19 residues. CDR3 region: CASILWGQGLRWRNTEAFF. DNA of the CDR3: TGTGCCAGCATCCTTTGGGGACAGGGGTTAAGGTGGCGGAACACTGAAGCTTTCTTT.

This chain joins TRBV7-9 and TRBJ1-1; tentative D call: TRBD1 (5 bases). From germline, CDR1 is SEHNR and CDR2 FQNEAQ (reference sequence). V was pared by 6 bases and J by 0 bases, with 8 bases between. The CDR3 sequence is 13 residues long. The CDR3 DNA sequence: TGTGCCAGCAGAAAAGGGGTGAACACTGAAGCTTTCTTT. This sequence encodes CASRKGVNTEAFF. The full variable domain, its missing parts supplied by reference TRBV7-9 and TRBJ1-1, is DTGVSQNPRHKITKRGQNVTFRCDPISEHNRLYWYRQTLGQGPEFLTYFQNEAQLEKSRLLSDRFSAERPKGSFSTLEIQRTEQGDSAMYLCASRKGVNTEAFFGQGTRLTVV.